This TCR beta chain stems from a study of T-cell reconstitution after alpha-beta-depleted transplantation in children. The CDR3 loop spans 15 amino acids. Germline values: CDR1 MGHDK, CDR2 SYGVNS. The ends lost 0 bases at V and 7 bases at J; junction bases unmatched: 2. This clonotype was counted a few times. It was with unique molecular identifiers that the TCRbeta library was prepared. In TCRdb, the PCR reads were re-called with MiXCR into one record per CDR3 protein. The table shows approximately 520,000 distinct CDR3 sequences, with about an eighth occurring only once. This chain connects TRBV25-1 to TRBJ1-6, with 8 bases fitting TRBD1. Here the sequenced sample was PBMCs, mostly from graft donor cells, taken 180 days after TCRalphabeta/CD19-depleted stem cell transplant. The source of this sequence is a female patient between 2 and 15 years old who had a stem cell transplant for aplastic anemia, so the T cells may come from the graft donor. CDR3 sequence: CASSEYRGQNSPLHF. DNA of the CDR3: TGTGCCAGCAGTGAATACAGGGGGCAGAATTCACCCCTCCACTTT.